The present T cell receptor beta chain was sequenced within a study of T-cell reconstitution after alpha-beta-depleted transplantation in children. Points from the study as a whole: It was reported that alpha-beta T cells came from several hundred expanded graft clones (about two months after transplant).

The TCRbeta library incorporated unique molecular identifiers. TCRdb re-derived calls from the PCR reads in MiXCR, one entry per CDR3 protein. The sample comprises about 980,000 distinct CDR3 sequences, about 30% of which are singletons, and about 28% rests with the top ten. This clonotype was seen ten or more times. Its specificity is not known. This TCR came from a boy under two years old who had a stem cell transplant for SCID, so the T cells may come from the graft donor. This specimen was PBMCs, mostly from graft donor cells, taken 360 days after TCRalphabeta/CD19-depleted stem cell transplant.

CDR3 sequence reads: CASRISGAAYEQYF. CDR3 bases: TGTGCCAGCAGAATTAGCGGGGCCGCCTACGAGCAGTACTTC. This chain uses TRBV12-3 or TRBV12-4 with TRBJ2-7; TRBD2 matches 8 bases. CDR3 length equals 14 residues. V lost 6 bases to trimming and J lost 2 bases; unmatched junction nucleotides: 6.